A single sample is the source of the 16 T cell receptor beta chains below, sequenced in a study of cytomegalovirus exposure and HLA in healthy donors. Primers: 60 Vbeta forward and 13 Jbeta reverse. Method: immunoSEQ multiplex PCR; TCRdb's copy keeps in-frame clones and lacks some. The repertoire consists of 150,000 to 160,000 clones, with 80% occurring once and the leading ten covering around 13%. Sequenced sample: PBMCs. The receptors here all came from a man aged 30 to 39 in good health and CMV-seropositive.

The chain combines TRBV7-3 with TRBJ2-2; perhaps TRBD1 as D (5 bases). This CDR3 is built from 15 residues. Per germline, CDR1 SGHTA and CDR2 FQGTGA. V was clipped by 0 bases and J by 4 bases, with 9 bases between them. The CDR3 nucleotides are TGTGCCAGCAGCTTAACTGGGGCCGGCACCGGGGAGCTGTTTTTT. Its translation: CASSLTGAGTGELFF.

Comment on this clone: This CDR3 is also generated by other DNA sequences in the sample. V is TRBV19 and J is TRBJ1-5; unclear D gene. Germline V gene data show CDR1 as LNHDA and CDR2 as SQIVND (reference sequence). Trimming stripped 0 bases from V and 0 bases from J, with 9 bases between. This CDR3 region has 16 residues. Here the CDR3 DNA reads TGTGCCAGTAGTATAGAGGGAGACTATAGCAATCAGCCCCAGCATTTT. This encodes CASSIEGDYSNQPQHF.

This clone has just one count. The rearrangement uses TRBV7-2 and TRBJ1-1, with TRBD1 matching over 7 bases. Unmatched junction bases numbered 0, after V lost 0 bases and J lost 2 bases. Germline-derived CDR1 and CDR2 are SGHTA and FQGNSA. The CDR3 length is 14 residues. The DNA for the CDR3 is TGTGCCAGCAGCTTAGCAGGGGGCAACACTGAAGCTTTCTTT. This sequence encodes CASSLAGGNTEAFF.

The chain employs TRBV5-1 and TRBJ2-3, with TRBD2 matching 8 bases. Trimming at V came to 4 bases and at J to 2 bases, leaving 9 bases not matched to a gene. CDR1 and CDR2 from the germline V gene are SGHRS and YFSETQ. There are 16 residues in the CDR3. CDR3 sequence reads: CASSTLAGSDTDTQYF. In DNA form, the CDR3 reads TGCGCCAGCAGCACCTTAGCGGGAAGTGACACAGATACGCAGTATTTT.

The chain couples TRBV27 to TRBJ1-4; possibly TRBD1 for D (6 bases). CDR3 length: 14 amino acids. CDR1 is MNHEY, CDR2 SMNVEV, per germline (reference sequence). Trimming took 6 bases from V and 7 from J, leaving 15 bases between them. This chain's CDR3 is CASSLGAGAEKLFF. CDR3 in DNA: TGTGCCAGCAGCCTCGGAGCAGGGGCTGAAAAACTGTTTTTT.

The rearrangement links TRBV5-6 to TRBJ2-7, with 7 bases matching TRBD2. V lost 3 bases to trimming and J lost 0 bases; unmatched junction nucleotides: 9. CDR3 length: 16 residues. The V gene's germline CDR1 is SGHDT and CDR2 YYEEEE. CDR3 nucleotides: TGTGCCAGCAGCTCGACTCTAGCGGAGAGCTCCTACGAGCAGTACTTC. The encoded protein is CASSSTLAESSYEQYF.

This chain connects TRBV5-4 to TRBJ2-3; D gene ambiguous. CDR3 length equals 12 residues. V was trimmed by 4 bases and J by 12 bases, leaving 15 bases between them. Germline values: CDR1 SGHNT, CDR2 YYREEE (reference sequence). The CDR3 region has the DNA TGTGCCAGCAGCAAAGACCCGGCGGTCCAGTATTTT. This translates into CASSKDPAVQYF.

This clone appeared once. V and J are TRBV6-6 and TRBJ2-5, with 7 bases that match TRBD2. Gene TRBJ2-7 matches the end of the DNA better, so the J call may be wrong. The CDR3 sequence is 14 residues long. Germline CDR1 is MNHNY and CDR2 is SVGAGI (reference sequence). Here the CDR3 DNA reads TGTGCCAGCAGTTACTCGCTAGCGGAATACGAGCAGTACTTC. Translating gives CASSYSLAEYEQYF.

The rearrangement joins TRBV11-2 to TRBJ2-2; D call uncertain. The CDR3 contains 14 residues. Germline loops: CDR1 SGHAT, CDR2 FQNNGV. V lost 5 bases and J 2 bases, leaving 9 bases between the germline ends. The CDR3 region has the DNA TGTGCCAGCAGCGCCCAGATTAACACCGGGGAGCTGTTTTTT. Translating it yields CASSAQINTGELFF.

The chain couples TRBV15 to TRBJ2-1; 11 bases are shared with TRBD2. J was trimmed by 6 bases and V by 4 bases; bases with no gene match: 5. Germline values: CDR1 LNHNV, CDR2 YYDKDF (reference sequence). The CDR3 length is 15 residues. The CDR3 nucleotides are TGTGCCACCAGCATGGGTCTAGCGGGAGGCAATGAGCAGTTCTTC. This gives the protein CATSMGLAGGNEQFF.

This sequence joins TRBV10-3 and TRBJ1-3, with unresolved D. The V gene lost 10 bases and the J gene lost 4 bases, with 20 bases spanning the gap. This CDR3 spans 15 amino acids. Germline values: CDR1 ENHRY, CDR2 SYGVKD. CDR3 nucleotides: TGTGCCAGTACTAGTCAGGACTCTTCGGGAAACACCATATATTTT. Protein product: CASTSQDSSGNTIYF.

The CDR3 nucleotides are TGCAGCGGGGGACAGCAAGAGACCCAGTACTTC. The encoded protein is CSGGQQETQYF. This chain connects TRBV29-1 to TRBJ2-5; 7 bases fit TRBD1. The CDR3 has 11 residues. V gave up 7 bases and J gave up 2 bases; unmatched junction bases: 1. From germline, CDR1 is SQVTM and CDR2 ANQGSEA.

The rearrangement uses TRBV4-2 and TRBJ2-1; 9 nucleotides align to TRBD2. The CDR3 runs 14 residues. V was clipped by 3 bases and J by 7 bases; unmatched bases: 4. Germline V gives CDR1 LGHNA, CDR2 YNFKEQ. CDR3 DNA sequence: TGTGCCAGCAGCCAGGGACTAGCCCCGAATGAGCAGTTCTTC. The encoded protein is CASSQGLAPNEQFF.

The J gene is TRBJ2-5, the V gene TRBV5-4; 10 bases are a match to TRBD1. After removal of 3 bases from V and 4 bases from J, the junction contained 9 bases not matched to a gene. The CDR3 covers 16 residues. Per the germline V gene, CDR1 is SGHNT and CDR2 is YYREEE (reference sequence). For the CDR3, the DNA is TGTGCCAGCAGCTACAGGACAGGGGGATGGAGAGAGACCCAGTACTTC. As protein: CASSYRTGGWRETQYF. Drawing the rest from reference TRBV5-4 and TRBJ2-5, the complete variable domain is ETGVTQSPTHLIKTRGQQVTLRCSSQSGHNTVSWYQQALGQGPQFIFQYYREEENGRGNFPPRFSGLQFPNYSSELNVNALELDDSALYLCASSYRTGGWRETQYFGPGTRLLVL.

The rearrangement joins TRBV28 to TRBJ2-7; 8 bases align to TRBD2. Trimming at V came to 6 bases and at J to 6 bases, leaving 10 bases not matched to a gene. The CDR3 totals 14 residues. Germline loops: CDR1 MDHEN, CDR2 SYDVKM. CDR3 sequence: CASRSTGGPTEQYF. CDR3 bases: TGTGCCAGCAGGTCAACGGGAGGGCCGACCGAGCAGTACTTC.

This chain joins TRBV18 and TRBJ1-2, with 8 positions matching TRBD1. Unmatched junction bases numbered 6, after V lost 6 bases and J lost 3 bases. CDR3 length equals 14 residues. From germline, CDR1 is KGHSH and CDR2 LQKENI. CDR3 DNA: TGTGCCAGCTCCCCCTCAGGGGGCTACTATGGCTACACCTTC. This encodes CASSPSGGYYGYTF.